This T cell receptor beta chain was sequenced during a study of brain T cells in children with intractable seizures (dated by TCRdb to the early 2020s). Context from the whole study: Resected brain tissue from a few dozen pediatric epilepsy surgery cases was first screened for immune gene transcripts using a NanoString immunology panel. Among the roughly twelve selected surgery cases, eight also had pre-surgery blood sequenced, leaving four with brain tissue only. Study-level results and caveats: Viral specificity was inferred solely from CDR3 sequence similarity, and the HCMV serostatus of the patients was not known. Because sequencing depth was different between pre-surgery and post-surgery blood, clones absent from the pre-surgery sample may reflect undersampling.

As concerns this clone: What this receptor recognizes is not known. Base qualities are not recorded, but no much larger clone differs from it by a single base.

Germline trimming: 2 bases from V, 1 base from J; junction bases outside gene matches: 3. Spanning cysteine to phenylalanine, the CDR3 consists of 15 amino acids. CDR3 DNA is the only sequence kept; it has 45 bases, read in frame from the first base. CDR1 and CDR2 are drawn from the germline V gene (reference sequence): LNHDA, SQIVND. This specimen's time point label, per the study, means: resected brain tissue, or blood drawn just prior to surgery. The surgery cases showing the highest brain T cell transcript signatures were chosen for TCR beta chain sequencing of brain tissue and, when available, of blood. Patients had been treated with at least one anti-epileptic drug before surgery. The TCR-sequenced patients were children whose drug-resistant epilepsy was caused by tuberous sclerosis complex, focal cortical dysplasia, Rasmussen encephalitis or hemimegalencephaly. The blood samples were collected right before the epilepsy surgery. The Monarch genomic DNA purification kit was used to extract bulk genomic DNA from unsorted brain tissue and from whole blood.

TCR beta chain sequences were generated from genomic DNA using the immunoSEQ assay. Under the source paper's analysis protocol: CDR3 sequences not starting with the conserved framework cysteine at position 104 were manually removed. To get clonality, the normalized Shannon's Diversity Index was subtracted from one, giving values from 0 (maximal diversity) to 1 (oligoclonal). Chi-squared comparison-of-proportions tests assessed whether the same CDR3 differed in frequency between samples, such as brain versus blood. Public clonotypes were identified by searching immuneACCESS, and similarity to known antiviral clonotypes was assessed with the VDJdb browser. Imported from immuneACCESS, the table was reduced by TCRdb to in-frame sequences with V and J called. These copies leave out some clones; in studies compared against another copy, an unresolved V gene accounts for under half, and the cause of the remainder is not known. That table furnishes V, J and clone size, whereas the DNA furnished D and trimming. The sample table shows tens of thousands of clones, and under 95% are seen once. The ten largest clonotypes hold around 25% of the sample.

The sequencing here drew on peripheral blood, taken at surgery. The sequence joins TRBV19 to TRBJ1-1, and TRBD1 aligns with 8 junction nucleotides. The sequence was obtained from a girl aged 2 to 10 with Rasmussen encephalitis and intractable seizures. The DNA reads TGTGCCAGTAGTATACAGGGGGCAGGGAACACTGAAGCTTTCTTT. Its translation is CASSIQGAGNTEAFF.